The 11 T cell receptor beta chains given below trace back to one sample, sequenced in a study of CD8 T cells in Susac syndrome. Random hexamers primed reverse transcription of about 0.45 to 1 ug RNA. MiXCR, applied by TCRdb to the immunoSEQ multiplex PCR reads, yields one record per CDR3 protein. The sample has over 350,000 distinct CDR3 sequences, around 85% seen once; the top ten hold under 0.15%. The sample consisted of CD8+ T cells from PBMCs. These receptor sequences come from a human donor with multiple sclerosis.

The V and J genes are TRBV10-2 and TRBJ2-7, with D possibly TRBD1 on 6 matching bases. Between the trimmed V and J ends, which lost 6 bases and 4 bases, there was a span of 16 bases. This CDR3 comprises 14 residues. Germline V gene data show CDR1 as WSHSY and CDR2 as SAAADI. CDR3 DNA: TGCGCCAGCAGGGAAGGGGGTTGGGGGTACGAGCAGTACTTC. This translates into CASREGGWGYEQYF.

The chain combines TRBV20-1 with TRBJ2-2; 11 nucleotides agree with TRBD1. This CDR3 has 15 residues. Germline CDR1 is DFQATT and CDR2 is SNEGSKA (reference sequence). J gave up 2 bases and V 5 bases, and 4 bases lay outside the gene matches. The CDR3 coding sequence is TGCAGTGCTTACGGACAGGGGGCAAACACCGGGGAGCTGTTTTTT. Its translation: CSAYGQGANTGELFF.

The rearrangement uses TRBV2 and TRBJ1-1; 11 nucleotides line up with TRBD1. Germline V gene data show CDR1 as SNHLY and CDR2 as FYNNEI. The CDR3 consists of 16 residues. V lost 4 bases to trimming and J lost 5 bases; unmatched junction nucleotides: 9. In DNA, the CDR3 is TGTGCCAGCAGTGCTACCCGGACAGGGGGCTCTACTGAAGCTTTCTTT. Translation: CASSATRTGGSTEAFF.

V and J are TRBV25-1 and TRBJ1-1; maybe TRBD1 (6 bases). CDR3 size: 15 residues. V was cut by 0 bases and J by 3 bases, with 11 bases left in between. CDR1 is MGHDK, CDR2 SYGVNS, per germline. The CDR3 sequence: CASSEYPDSDTEAFF. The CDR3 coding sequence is TGTGCCAGCAGTGAATATCCGGACAGCGACACTGAAGCTTTCTTT.

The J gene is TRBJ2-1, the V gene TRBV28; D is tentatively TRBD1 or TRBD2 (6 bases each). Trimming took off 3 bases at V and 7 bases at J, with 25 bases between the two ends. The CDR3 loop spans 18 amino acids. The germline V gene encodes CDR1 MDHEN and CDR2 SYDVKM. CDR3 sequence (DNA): TGTGCCAGCAGTTTCCCCTCCCACGGGGGCCCGTATACAAATGAGCAGTTCTTC. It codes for CASSFPSHGGPYTNEQFF.

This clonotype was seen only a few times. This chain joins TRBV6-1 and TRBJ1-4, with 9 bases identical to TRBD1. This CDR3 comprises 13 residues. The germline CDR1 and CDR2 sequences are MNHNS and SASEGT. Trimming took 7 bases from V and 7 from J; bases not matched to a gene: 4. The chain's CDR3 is CASTLQGAEKLFF. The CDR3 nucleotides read TGTGCCAGCACCTTACAGGGGGCTGAAAAACTGTTTTTT.

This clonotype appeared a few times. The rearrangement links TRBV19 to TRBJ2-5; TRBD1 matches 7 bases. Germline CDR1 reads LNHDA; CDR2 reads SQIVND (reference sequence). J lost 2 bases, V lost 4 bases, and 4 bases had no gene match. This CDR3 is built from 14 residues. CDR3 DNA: TGTGCCAGTAGTACACCGGGACAGCAAGAGACCCAGTACTTC. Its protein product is CASSTPGQQETQYF. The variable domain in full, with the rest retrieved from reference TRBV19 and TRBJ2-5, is DGGITQSPKYLFRKEGQNVTLSCEQNLNHDAMYWYRQDPGQGLRLIYYSQIVNDFQKGDIAEGYSVSREKKESFPLTVTSAQKNPTAFYLCASSTPGQQETQYFGPGTRLLVL.

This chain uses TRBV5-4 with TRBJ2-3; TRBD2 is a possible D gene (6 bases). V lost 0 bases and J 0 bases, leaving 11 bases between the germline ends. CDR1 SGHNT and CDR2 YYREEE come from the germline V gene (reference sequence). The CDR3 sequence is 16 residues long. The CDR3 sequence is CASSLAAGSSTDTQYF. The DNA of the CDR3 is TGTGCCAGCAGCTTGGCGGCGGGGTCTAGCACAGATACGCAGTATTTT.

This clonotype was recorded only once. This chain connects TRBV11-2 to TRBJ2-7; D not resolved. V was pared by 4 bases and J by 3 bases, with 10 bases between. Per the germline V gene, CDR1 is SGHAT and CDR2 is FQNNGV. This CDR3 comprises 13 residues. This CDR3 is CASSWGYNYEQYF. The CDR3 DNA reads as TGTGCCAGCAGCTGGGGATACAACTACGAGCAGTACTTC. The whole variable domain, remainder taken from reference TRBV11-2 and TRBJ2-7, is EAGVAQSPRYKIIEKRQSVAFWCNPISGHATLYWYQQILGQGPKLLIQFQNNGVVDDSQLPKDRFSAERLKGVDSTLKIQPAKLEDSAVYLCASSWGYNYEQYFGPGTRLTVT.

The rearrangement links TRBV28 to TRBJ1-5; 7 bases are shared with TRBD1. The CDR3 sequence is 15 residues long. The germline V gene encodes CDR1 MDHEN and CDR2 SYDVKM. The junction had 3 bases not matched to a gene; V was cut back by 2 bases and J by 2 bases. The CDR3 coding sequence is TGTGCCAGCAGTTTAATTACAGGGGGCAATCAGCCCCAGCATTTT. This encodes CASSLITGGNQPQHF.

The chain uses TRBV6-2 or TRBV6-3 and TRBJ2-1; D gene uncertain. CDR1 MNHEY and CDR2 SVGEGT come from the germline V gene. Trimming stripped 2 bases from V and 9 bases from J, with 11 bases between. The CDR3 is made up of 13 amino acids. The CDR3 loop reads CASSYKGIGEQFF. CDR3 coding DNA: TGTGCCAGCAGTTACAAGGGAATCGGTGAGCAGTTCTTC.